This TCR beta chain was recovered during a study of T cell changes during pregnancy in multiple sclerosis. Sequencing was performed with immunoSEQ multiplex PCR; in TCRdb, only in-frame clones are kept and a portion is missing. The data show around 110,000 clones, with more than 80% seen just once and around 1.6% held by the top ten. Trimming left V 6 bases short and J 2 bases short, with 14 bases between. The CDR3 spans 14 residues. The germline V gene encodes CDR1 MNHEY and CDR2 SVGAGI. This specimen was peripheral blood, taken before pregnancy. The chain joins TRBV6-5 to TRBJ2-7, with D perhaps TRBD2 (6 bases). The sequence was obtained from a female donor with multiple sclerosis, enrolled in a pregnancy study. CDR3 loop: CASRQTTRTYEQYF. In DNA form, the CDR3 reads TGTGCCAGCAGACAAACGACTAGAACCTACGAGCAGTACTTC.